In its sample, the clone carrying this T cell receptor beta chain was seen many times. V was clipped by 6 bases and J by 3 bases; unmatched bases: 10. The CDR3 sequence is 16 residues long. Germline CDR1 and CDR2: SNHLY and FYNNEI. Specified time point: patch test 1, 2 weeks after DPC sensitization. Treatment specified: therapeutic diphenylcyclopropenone sensitization with weekly scalp DPC. From whole blood left unfractionated, total RNA was extracted. These data are taken from a study of human T cells and chemical hapten exposure. Study in general: The study lasted roughly 26 weeks, and patients were dosed weekly with diphenylcyclopropenone on the scalp throughout.

From the RACE reads, TCRdb called clonotypes with MiXCR, one entry per CDR3 protein. The repertoire includes tens of thousands of distinct CDR3 sequences, 10% to 15% of them detected once, and roughly 3.4% sits in the top ten. The genes are TRBV2 and TRBJ2-7; 11 nucleotides match TRBD1. The TCR originated in a woman aged 60-70 years with alopecia areata. Some clones in this sample may be carry-over from other donors' samples. The starting material was whole blood, obtained in connection with sensitization to the hapten diphenylcyclopropenone (DPC). In nucleotides, the CDR3 is TGTGCCAGCAGGGACAGGGGGCAAGTCTCGTACTACGAGCAGTACTTC. It is translated as CASRDRGQVSYYEQYF.